A selection of T cell receptor beta chains follows, all from one sample in a study of shared clonotypes between healthy human individuals. The table came from immunoSEQ multiplex PCR; TCRdb's copy has only in-frame clones and leaves some out. This sample has about 600,000 clones, with over 95% found just once. The sample consisted of naive CD8+ T cells sorted from blood. The receptors were gathered from a young woman in good health. CDR3s include the opening cysteine and the closing phenylalanine or tryptophan. D genes are given only for firm matches. Some rows mark clone size as missing; the rest say once, few, many or name a class of expanded clone.

clone size,D gene,J gene,V gene,CDR3 protein,CDR3 DNA
few,NA,TRBJ1-2,TRBV9,CASSGWTETNYGYTF,TGTGCCAGCAGCGGGTGGACAGAGACTAACTATGGCTACACCTTC
NA,NA,TRBJ2-7,TRBV21-1,CASGGTMYPYEQYF,TGTGCCAGCGGTGGGACTATGTACCCCTACGAGCAGTACTTC
NA,NA,TRBJ2-7,TRBV28,CASSLTGAYYEQYF,TGTGCCAGCAGTTTAACTGGGGCCTACTACGAGCAGTACTTC
few,NA,TRBJ1-1,TRBV30,CAWRRATEAFF,TGTGCCTGGAGACGAGCCACTGAAGCTTTCTTT
NA,TRBD1,TRBJ2-1,TRBV5-4,CASSAGQGGRVSYNEQFF,TGTGCCAGCAGCGCGGGACAGGGGGGACGGGTTTCCTACAATGAGCAGTTCTTC
NA,NA,TRBJ2-7,TRBV6-1,CASSETGYSYEQYF,TGTGCCAGCAGTGAGACTGGGTACTCCTACGAGCAGTACTTC
NA,TRBD2,TRBJ2-7,TRBV27,CASSLYPSGRAEQYF,TGTGCCAGCAGTTTATACCCTAGCGGGAGGGCCGAGCAGTACTTC
NA,TRBD1,TRBJ1-3,TRBV4-1,CASSQAGTEDFPHGDIYF,TGCGCCAGCAGCCAAGCTGGGACAGAGGATTTTCCCCACGGCGACATATATTTT
NA,NA,TRBJ1-3,TRBV6-5,CASSYSEGNTIYF,TGTGCCAGCAGTTACTCAGAGGGAAACACCATATATTTT
NA,NA,TRBJ2-7,TRBV19,CASSPGPTYEQYF,TGTGCCAGTAGTCCTGGCCCCACCTACGAGCAGTACTTC
NA,NA,TRBJ1-2,TRBV2,CASPGGSYGYTF,TGTGCCAGTCCTGGGGGTTCATATGGCTACACCTTC
NA,TRBD2,TRBJ2-3,TRBV4-1,CASSQDSPGLALDTQYF,TGCGCCAGCAGCCAAGATTCCCCGGGACTAGCCTTAGATACGCAGTATTTT
NA,NA,TRBJ1-2,TRBV2,CASSDLVREDLYGYTF,TGTGCCAGCAGTGACTTGGTAAGGGAGGACCTCTATGGCTACACCTTC
NA,NA,TRBJ1-5,TRBV5-8,CASSYGQEGRHF,TGTGCCAGCAGCTACGGGCAAGAGGGAAGACATTTT
NA,TRBD2,TRBJ2-7,TRBV27,CASCNGGSINEQYF,TGTGCCAGCTGCAATGGCGGGAGTATCAACGAGCAGTACTTC
NA,NA,TRBJ2-7,TRBV2,CASVGMSSYEQYF,TGTGCCAGCGTAGGGATGAGCTCCTACGAGCAGTACTTC
NA,TRBD1,TRBJ2-7,TRBV28,CASSSTGTGSYEQYF,TGTGCCAGCAGTTCCACCGGGACAGGGTCCTACGAGCAGTACTTC
NA,NA,TRBJ2-4,TRBV13,CASSLGLGEGVRKNIQYF,TGTGCCAGCAGCTTAGGCCTAGGGGAGGGGGTAAGGAAAAACATTCAGTACTTC
NA,NA,TRBJ2-3,TRBV11-2,CASSFAGPYSTDTQYF,TGTGCCAGCAGCTTTGCAGGGCCCTACAGCACAGATACGCAGTATTTT
NA,NA,TRBJ1-2,TRBV30,CAWSGGAPTSYGYTF,TGTGCCTGGAGTGGAGGGGCCCCAACCAGCTATGGCTACACCTTC
once,TRBD2,TRBJ2-7,TRBV28,CASSLITSGSPQYF,TGTGCCAGCAGTTTGATAACTAGCGGGAGTCCTCAGTACTTC
NA,NA,TRBJ1-4,TRBV2,CASSDSKEKLFF,TGTGCCAGCAGTGATTCGAAGGAAAAACTGTTTTTT
NA,NA,TRBJ2-3,TRBV7-6,CASSLVVGWLADTQYF,TGTGCCAGCAGCTTAGTTGTGGGATGGTTGGCGGATACGCAGTATTTT
once,NA,TRBJ2-1,TRBV19,CASSILSGTFYNEQFF,TGTGCCAGTAGTATCTTGTCGGGAACTTTCTACAATGAGCAGTTCTTC
NA,NA,TRBJ1-4,TRBV28,CASSLGVEEKLFF,TGTGCCAGCAGCTTAGGGGTTGAAGAAAAACTGTTTTTT
NA,NA,TRBJ2-3,TRBV7-9,CASSLVAGWGLTDTQYF,TGTGCCAGCAGCTTAGTCGCTGGATGGGGCCTCACAGATACGCAGTATTTT
NA,TRBD1,TRBJ2-7,TRBV5-4,CASSSGTGAYEQYF,TGTGCCAGCAGCTCCGGGACAGGTGCCTACGAGCAGTACTTC
NA,TRBD2,TRBJ2-1,TRBV5-1,CASSSGLAGDGDEQFF,TGCGCCAGCAGCTCCGGCTTAGCGGGAGACGGGGATGAGCAGTTCTTC
NA,NA,TRBJ1-1,TRBV7-8,CASSPRIGRGNTEAFF,TGTGCCAGCAGCCCCCGAATAGGACGGGGGAACACTGAAGCTTTCTTT
NA,NA,TRBJ2-3,TRBV14,CASSHPRVLADSTDTQYF,TGTGCCAGCAGCCACCCCCGAGTACTAGCAGATAGCACAGATACGCAGTATTTT
NA,NA,TRBJ2-7,TRBV2,CASLINMLEQYF,TGTGCCAGCCTGATCAACATGCTCGAGCAGTACTTC